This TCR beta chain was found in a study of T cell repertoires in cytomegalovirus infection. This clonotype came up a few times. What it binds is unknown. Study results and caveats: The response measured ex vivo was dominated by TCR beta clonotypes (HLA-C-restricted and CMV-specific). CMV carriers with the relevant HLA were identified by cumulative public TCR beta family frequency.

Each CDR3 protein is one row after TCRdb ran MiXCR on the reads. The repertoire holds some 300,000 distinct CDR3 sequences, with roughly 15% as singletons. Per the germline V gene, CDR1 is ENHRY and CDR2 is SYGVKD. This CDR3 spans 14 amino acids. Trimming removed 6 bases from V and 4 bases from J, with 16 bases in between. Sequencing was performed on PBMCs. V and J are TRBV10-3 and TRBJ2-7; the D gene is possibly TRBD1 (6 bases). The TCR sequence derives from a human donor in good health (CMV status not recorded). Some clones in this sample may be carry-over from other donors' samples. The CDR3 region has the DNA TGTGCCATCAGGGGGCCGGACAGCTCTTACGAGCAGTACTTC. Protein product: CAIRGPDSSYEQYF.